One T cell receptor beta chain is described in this entry. The antigen is not known. Deletions cut 4 bases from V and 2 bases from J, with 8 bases between. Germline lookup yields CDR1 MDHEN and CDR2 SYDVKM. The CDR3 covers 13 residues. The data were obtained in a study of cytomegalovirus exposure and HLA in healthy donors. Notes on the study in general: One later analysis, an examination of the roughly 130 validation repertoires, found that first-cohort TCR clusters tended to co-occur in them. In vitro assays verified that three CMV-associated chains recognized CMV antigens specifically. Cytomegalovirus-associated TCR beta chains were listed, numbering 150 to 200.

While the first cohort had several hundred subjects, the donors belonged to the separate validation cohort of roughly 130 subjects. Libraries were prepared by immunoSEQ multiplex PCR; TCRdb keeps only in-frame clonotypes and omits some of them. Found here are about 400,000 clones, roughly 89% of them singletons; the top ten hold 0.83%. The chain recombines TRBV28 with TRBJ1-2; TRBD1 is a possible D gene (6 bases). The TCR originated in a woman aged 18-29 years in good health and CMV-seronegative. Sequencing was carried out using PBMCs. In DNA, the CDR3 is TGTGCCAGCAGTTCCGGACAGAACTATGGCTACACCTTC. It translates to CASSSGQNYGYTF.